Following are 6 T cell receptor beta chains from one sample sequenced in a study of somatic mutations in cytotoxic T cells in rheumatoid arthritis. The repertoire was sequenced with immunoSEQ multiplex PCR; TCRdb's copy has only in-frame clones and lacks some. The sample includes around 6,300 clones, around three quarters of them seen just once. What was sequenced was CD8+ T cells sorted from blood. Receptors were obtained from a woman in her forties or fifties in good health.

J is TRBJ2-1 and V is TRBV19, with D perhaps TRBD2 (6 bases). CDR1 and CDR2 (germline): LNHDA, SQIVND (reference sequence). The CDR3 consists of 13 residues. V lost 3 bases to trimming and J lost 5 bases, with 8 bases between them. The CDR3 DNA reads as TGTGCCAGTAGTATTTCGGGGGACAATGAGCAGTTCTTC. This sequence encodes CASSISGDNEQFF.

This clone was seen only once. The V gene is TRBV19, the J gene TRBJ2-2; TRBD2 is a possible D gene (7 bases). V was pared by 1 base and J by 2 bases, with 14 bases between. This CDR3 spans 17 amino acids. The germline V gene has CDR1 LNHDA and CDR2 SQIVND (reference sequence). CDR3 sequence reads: CASSIGGLAANTGELFF. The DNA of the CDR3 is TGTGCCAGTAGTATAGGGGGGCTAGCGGCTAACACCGGGGAGCTGTTTTTT.

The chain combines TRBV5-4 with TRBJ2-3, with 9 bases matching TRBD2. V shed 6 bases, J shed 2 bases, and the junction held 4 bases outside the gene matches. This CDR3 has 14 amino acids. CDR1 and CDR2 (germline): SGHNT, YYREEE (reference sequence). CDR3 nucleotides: TGTGCCAGCACCGTAGCGGGGGACACAGATACGCAGTATTTT. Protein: CASTVAGDTDTQYF.

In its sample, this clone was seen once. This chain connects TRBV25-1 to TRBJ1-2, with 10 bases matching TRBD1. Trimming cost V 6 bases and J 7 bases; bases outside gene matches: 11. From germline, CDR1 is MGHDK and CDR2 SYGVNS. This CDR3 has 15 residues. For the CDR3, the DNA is TGTGCCAGCAGCCCCCCGGACAGGGGGGGTCTTGGCTACACCTTC. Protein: CASSPPDRGGLGYTF.

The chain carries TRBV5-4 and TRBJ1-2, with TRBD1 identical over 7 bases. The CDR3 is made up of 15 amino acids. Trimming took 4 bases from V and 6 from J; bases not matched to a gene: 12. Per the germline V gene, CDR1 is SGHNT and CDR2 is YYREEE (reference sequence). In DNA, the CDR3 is TGTGCCAGCAGCCTTGGGACAGCTCCGGTCAATGGCTACACCTTC. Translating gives CASSLGTAPVNGYTF.

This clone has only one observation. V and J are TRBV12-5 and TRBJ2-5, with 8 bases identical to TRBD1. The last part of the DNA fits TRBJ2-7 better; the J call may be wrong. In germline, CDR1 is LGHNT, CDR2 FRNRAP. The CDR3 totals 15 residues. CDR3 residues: CASGLSHDRGHEQYF. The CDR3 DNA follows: TGTGCTAGTGGTTTGAGTCACGACAGGGGCCACGAGCAGTACTTC.